The clone carrying this T cell receptor (beta chain) was counted only a few times. Antigen unknown. Germline assignment: CDR1 SGHRS and CDR2 YFSETQ. The CDR3 covers 15 residues. J gave up 8 bases and V 1 base, and 8 bases lay outside the gene matches. This specimen comes from a study of CD8+ T cells in alopecia areata. Study background: The share of scalp area affected provided the severity score for treated patients.

Treatment here: oral pan-JAK inhibitor, 5-10 mg twice daily. Regarding the study as a whole: During tofacitinib treatment, many expanded lesional clones remained in scalp and blood. Alphabeta T cells residing in normal skin are also sequenced in scalp samples. Just one nonresponder means the tie between baseline CD8+ expansion and response stays uncertain.

RNA extraction was followed by reverse transcription into cDNA, which acted as the sequencing template. Using immunoSEQ multiplex PCR, the repertoire was profiled, and TCRdb retains in-frame clones only, with some absent. This sample has 200,000 to 250,000 clones; 66% occur once, and the top ten carry more than 0.95%. The chain is built from TRBV5-1 and TRBJ2-1; 8 nucleotides match TRBD1. The input for sequencing was CD4+ T cells sorted from blood, taken around week 46, from a patient treated with tofacitinib. The clonotype comes from a human donor with alopecia areata. The CDR3 region is CASSLPRDRFDEQFF. CDR3 bases: TGCGCCAGCAGCTTGCCTCGGGACAGGTTTGATGAGCAGTTCTTC.